This entry concerns a single T cell receptor beta chain. Assay used: immunoSEQ multiplex PCR; TCRdb lists only in-frame clones, some missing. The data contain 150,000 to 200,000 clones, roughly 82% of them singletons. In terms of age and location, participants ranged from roughly 18 to 95 years and lived in about 25 US areas. Grouping used clinical history reported by participants in a survey and questionnaire. Recovered status in Cohort 3 required two negative PCRs, clearance, or symptom resolution. This sample is part of a study of blood T cell repertoires in COVID-19. Study-level background: In each case, the material was cDNA or gDNA derived from T cells, B-cell-depleted T cells, or PBMCs.

The junction had 8 bases not matched to a gene; V was cut back by 3 bases and J by 5 bases. Germline V gives CDR1 KGHSH, CDR2 LQKENI. The CDR3 runs 15 residues. Material: PBMCs or T cells enriched from blood (not recorded which). This receptor was identified in a man in his forties or fifties who had recovered from COVID-19. This chain links TRBV18 with TRBJ2-5, with 8 bases fitting TRBD1. CDR3 region: CASSPSRGRGETQYF. The CDR3 DNA reads TGTGCCAGCTCACCTTCCAGGGGGCGCGGGGAGACCCAGTACTTC.